This is a list of T cell receptor beta chains from one sample in a study of PD-1 blockade in classical Hodgkin lymphoma. Method: immunoSEQ multiplex PCR; TCRdb's copy keeps in-frame clones and lacks some. The sample has 15,000 to 17,000 clones; around 83% are singletons. The sample consisted of CD4+ T cells from blood. These receptor sequences come from a human donor with classical Hodgkin lymphoma. CDR3s leave out the opening cysteine and the closing phenylalanine or tryptophan.

TRBV12-1	ASSFVSSGSPEAYEQY
TRBV4-1	ASSRETGGAGHEQY
TRBV27	ASSLNFGRQETQY
TRBV27	ASSPSVAKNIQY
TRBV5-1	ASSAVPGSEQF
TRBV6-1	ASMRLAGAETQY
TRBV4-2	ASSPGAGGYEQY
TRBV7-8	ASSLATYGTEAF
TRBV7-3	ASSLNGGNSYEQY
TRBV5-5	ASSPMQGGLGQPQH
TRBV6-5	ASSPGGKRTEAF
TRBV7-2	ASSLSGSSYEQY
TRBV18	ASSHVSIRAGELF
TRBV5-4	ASSLGRVLGTDTQY
TRBV19	ASSIVGRASYNEQF
TRBV25-1	ASSNGRLNTEAF
TRBV7-2	ASTQSRQINSPLH
TRBV25-1	ASRGGLAKNIQY
TRBV19	ASSPDVRESKPQH
TRBV7-8	ASSLADPGFLLSYGYT
TRBV11-2	ASSSDRVYEQY
TRBV9	ASSVGGGTSGNTIY
TRBV7-2	ASSLRNTIY
TRBV30	AWSIRTGGSEKLF
TRBV11-2	ASSFNGPGELF
TRBV5-8	ASSPKVGSSYEQY
TRBV7-9	ASRLSVSTDTQY
TRBV30	AWSDAPNTEAF
TRBV4-3	ASSQDWGSYNEQF
TRBV30	AWSVYYGYT
TRBV28	ASSFRQGLYEQY
TRBV7-2	ASSLAPKGQSSYNEQF
TRBV9	ASSARDRSSGNTIY
TRBV7-2	ASSSLTGGRGGANVLT
TRBV6-6	ASKPGQGKQPQH